This T cell receptor (beta chain) was obtained from a study of T cell responses to AZD1222 COVID-19 vaccine. Some clones are missing from TCRdb's copy, which holds only in-frame ones; the method was immunoSEQ multiplex PCR. The sample has about 140,000 clones; 90% to 95% are singletons. This clone was found once. What it binds is not known. The study's findings and limits: Donors in the cohort were predominantly white British and more often female, and clonal diversity was possibly underestimated.

Germline V gene sequence: CDR1 MDHEN, CDR2 SYDVKM. The trim removed 10 bases at V and 8 bases at J, leaving 10 bases unmatched. The CDR3 has 13 amino acids. The source of this sequence is an adult who had recovered from COVID-19. Specimen: peripheral blood, collected after recovery from COVID-19. The V call is TRBV28, the J call TRBJ2-1, with 8 bases aligning to TRBD2. In DNA form, the CDR3 reads TGTGCCATTGAGAGCGGGAGCACCGATGAGCAGTTCTTC. It is translated as CAIESGSTDEQFF.